This TCR beta chain came from a study of regulatory T cells in long-lasting Graves disease. The study, taken as a whole, reports: It was peripheral blood alone, not thyroid tissue, that was studied. Comparison showed that persistent patients shared more public clonotypes (2,741) than new patients (966).

To make TCR beta libraries, researchers used iRepertoire HTBI primers and Arm-PCR of CDR3 regions. Each CDR3 protein gets one entry after TCRdb re-called the multiplex PCR reads with MiXCR. The sample holds roughly 430,000 distinct CDR3 sequences; under 25% are singletons and the top ten take roughly an eighth. In this sample, this clonotype turned up a few times. The antigen remains undetermined. With V trimmed by 3 bases and J by 1 base, 1 base remained unmatched. Germline CDR1 ENHRY, CDR2 SYGVKD. The CDR3 runs 15 residues. The time point denotes: persistent/refractory GD, antithyroid drugs over 5 years with positive TRAb. With RNA extracted from PBMCs as input, the TCR library was made. Patients met American Thyroid Association criteria for Graves' disease. EDTA tubes collected 7.5 to 9.5 milliliters of peripheral blood.

The sequence was obtained from a female donor with Graves disease. The gene calls are TRBV10-3 and TRBJ2-2; 8 positions agree with TRBD1. Sequences were derived from peripheral blood mononuclear cells (PBMCs), sampled when the disease was refractory, from a patient treated with antithyroid drugs. The CDR3 sequence: CAISDGQGNTGELFF. CDR3 in DNA: TGTGCCATCAGTGATGGACAGGGGAACACCGGGGAGCTGTTTTTT.